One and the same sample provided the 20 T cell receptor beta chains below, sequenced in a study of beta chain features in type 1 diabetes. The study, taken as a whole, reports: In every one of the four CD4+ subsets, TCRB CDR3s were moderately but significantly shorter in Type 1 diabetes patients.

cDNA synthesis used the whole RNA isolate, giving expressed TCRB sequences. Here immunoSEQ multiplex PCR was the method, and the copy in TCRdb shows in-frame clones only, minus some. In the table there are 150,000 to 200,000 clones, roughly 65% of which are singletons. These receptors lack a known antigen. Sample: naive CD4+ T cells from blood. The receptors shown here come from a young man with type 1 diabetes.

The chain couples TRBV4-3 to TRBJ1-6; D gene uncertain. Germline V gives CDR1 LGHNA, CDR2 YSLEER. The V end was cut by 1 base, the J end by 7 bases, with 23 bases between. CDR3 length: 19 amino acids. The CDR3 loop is CASSQVRLSRVQDNSPLHF. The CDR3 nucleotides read TGCGCCAGCAGCCAAGTGCGGTTATCACGGGTGCAAGACAATTCACCCCTCCACTTT.

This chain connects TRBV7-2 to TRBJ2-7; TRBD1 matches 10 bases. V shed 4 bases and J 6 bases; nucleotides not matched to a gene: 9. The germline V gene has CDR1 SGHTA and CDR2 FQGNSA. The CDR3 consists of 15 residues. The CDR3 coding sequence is TGTGCCAGCAGCTACGTCCGGGACAGGGGACGCGAGCAGTACTTC. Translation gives CASSYVRDRGREQYF.

CDR3 sequence: CASTLYNEQFF. The CDR3 nucleotides are TGTGCCAGCACTCTCTACAATGAGCAGTTCTTC. This chain connects TRBV2 to TRBJ2-1; no clear D. The germline V and J ends were trimmed by 7 bases and 3 bases, with 4 bases remaining between them. This CDR3 contains 11 residues. The germline gives CDR1 SNHLY, CDR2 FYNNEI.

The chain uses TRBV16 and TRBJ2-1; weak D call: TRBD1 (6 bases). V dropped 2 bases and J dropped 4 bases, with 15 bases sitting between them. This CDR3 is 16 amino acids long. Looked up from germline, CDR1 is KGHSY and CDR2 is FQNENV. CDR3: CASSQEGQSNYNEQFF. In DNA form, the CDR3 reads TGTGCCAGCAGCCAAGAAGGACAGTCGAATTACAATGAGCAGTTCTTC.

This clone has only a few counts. The CDR3 region is CSVEKTDTEAFF. CDR3 coding DNA: TGCAGCGTTGAGAAGACAGATACTGAAGCTTTCTTT. V is TRBV29-1 and J is TRBJ1-1, with a tentative D call TRBD1 (5 bases). V shed 3 bases and J shed 5 bases, with 10 bases lying between them. CDR1 SQVTM and CDR2 ANQGSEA come from the germline V gene. The CDR3 is made up of 12 amino acids.

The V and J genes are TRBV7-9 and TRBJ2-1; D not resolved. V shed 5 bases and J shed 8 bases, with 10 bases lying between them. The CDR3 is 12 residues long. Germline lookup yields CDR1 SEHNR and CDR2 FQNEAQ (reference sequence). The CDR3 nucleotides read TGTGCCAGCAGCCCGACTGGGGATGAGCAGTTCTTC. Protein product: CASSPTGDEQFF.

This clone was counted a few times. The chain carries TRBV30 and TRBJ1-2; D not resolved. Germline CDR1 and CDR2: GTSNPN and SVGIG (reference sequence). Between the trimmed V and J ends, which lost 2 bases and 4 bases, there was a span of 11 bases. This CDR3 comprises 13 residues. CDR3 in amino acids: CAWSLDDSYGYTF. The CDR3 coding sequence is TGTGCCTGGAGTTTGGACGATAGCTATGGCTACACCTTC. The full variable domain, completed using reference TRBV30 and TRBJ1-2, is SQTIHQWPATLVQPVGSPLSLECTVEGTSNPNLYWYRQAAGRGLQLLFYSVGIGQISSEVPQNLSASRPQDRQFILSSKKLLLSDSGFYLCAWSLDDSYGYTFGSGTRLTVV.

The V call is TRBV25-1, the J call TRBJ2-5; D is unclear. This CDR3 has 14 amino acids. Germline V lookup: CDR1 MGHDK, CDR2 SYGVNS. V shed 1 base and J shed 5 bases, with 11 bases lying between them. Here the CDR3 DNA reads TGTGCCAGCAGTGAATTTGGCGGAGTGGAGACCCAGTACTTC. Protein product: CASSEFGGVETQYF.

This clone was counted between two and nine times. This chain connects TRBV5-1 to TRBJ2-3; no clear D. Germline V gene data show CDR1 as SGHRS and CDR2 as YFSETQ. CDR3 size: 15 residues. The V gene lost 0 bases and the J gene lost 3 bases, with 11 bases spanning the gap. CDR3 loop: CASSLVLVGTDTQYF. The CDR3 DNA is TGCGCCAGCAGCTTGGTTCTAGTGGGGACAGATACGCAGTATTTT.

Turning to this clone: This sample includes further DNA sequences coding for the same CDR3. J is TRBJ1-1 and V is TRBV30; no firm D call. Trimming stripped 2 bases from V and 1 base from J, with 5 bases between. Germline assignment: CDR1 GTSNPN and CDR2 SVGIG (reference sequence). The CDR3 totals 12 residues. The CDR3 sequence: CAWSPGNTEAFF. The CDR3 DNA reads TGTGCCTGGAGTCCGGGGAACACTGAAGCTTTCTTT.

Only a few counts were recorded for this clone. The CDR3 sequence: CASSADTDIQYF. CDR3 sequence (DNA): TGTGCCAGCAGCGCAGACACAGACATTCAGTACTTC. The gene calls are TRBV11-2 and TRBJ2-4; no clear D. V lost 5 bases and J lost 8, with 10 bases in between. The CDR3 covers 12 residues. The V gene's germline CDR1 is SGHAT and CDR2 FQNNGV.

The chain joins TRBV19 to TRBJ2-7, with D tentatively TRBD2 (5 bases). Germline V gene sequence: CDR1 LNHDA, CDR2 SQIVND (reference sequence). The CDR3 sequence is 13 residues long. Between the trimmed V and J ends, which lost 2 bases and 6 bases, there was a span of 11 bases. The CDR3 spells CASSINWRSEQYF. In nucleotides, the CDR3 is TGTGCCAGTAGTATAAATTGGAGGTCCGAGCAGTACTTC.

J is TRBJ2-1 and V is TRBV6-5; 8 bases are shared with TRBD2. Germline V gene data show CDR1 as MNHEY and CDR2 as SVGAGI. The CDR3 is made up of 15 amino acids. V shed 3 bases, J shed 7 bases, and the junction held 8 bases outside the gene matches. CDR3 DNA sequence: TGTGCCAGCAGTTATCCCGGACTAGCCGGGAATGAGCAGTTCTTC. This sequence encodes CASSYPGLAGNEQFF.

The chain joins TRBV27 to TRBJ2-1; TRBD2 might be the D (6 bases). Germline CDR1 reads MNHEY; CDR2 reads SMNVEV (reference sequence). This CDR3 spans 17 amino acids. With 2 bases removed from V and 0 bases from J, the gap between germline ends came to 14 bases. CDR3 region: CASSLMLGGASYNEQFF. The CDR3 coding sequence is TGTGCCAGCAGTTTAATGTTGGGCGGGGCCTCCTACAATGAGCAGTTCTTC.

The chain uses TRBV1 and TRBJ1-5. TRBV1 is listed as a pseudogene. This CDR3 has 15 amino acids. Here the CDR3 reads CTSSQDTRVNQPQHF. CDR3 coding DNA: TGCACCAGCAGCCAAGATACCAGAGTAAATCAGCCCCAGCATTTT.

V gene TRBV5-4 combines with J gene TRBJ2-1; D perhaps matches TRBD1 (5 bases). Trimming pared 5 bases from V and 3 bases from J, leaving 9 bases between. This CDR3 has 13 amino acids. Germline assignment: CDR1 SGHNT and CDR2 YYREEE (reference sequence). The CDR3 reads CASSQDSYNEQFF. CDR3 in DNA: TGTGCCAGCAGTCAAGACAGCTACAATGAGCAGTTCTTC.

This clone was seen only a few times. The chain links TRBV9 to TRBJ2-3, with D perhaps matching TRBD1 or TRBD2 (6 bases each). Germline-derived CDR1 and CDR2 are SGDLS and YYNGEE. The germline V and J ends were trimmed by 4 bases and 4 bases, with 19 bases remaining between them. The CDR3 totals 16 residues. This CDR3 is CASSLGGPTWPDTQYF. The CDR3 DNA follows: TGTGCCAGCAGCTTAGGGGGGCCAACATGGCCAGATACGCAGTATTTT.

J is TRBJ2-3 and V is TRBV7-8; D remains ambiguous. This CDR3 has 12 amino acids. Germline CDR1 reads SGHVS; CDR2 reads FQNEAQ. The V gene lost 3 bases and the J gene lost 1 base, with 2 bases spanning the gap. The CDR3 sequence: CASSLGTDTQYF. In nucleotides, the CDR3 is TGTGCCAGCAGCTTGGGCACAGATACGCAGTATTTT. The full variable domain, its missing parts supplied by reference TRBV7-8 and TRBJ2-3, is GAGVSQSPRYKVAKRGQDVALRCDPISGHVSLFWYQQALGQGPEFLTYFQNEAQLDKSGLPSDRFFAERPEGSVSTLKIQRTQQEDSAVYLCASSLGTDTQYFGPGTRLTVL.

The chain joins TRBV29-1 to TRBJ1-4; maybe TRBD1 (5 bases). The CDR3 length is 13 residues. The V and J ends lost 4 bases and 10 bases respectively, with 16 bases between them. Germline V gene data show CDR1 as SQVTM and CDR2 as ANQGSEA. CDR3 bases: TGCAGCGTTGTAGTGGGGCCCGAGGGAAAACTGTTTTTT. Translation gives CSVVVGPEGKLFF.

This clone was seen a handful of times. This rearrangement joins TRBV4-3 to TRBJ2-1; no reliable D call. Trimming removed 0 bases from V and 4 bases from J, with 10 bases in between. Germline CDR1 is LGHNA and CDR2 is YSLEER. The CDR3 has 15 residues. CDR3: CASSQESLRYNEQFF. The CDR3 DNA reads TGCGCCAGCAGCCAAGAATCATTACGATACAATGAGCAGTTCTTC.